This section outlines one T cell receptor beta chain sequence together with its context. Its antigen remains unknown. A much larger clone is a single base away; this may be a read error. Preparation of the TCRbeta library used unique molecular identifiers. Via MiXCR, TCRdb re-called the PCR reads, giving one row per CDR3 protein. The sample holds approximately 300,000 distinct CDR3 sequences; under 14% are singletons and the top ten take about 20%. The sample comes from a study of T-cell reconstitution after alpha-beta-depleted transplantation in children. Broader study findings: Recipient T cells and thymic progenitors that survived were the source of the high TCRbeta diversity seen at day 60 in some patients. The study reportedly traced alpha-beta T cells about two months after transplant to several hundred expanded graft clones. Most T-cell counts and diversity one year after the transplant came from T cells that were newly produced.

There are 15 residues in the CDR3. Germline CDR1 reads MNHNS; CDR2 reads SASEGT. The J gene is TRBJ1-2, the V gene TRBV6-1; D is ambiguous. The source of this sequence is a male patient between 2 and 15 years old who had a stem cell transplant for chronic granulomatous disease, so the T cells may come from the graft donor. Source: peripheral blood, taken 180 days after TCRalphabeta/CD19-depleted stem cell transplant. CDR3 DNA: TGTGCCAGCAGCACCACCTCCCTCATCAACTATGGCGACACCTTC. This translates into CASSTTSLINYGDTF.